This entry lists 6 T cell receptor beta chains sequenced from one sample in a study of T cells in women clearing cervical HPV infection. TCRdb keeps only in-frame clones here, not all; method: immunoSEQ multiplex PCR. This sample's table reports roughly 40,000 clones. The sequenced sample was blood buffy coat. All receptors come from a woman aged 18-70 years with a cervical HPV16 infection that either progressed to CIN3+ or cleared (not recorded which).

As concerns this clone: Sequencing ends 3 residues short of the CDR3 end; the germline J gene provides the rest. The V and J genes are TRBV15 and TRBJ2-7; TRBD1 is a possible D gene (6 bases). From germline, CDR1 is LNHNV and CDR2 YYDKDF (reference sequence). The CDR3 has 16 amino acids. Trimming stripped 0 bases from V and 3 bases from J, with 15 bases between. The part of the CDR3 DNA that was read is TGTGCCACCAGCAGAGATCAGGGACATTTGGTCTACGAG. Its protein product is CATSRDQGHLVYE. The full CDR3 sequence reads CATSRDQGHLVYEQYF.

Of note for this clone: The CDR3 is cut off 3 residues early in the read; its end comes from the germline J gene. The chain has TRBV30 and TRBJ2-5, with D unresolved. Trimming took off 5 bases at V and 5 bases at J, with 9 bases between the two ends. CDR3 length: 11 residues. Germline V CDR1 and CDR2: GTSNPN, SVGIG (reference sequence). The CDR3 DNA, read in part, is TGTGCCTGGGACACATGGGAGACC. Its protein product is CAWDTWET. In full, the CDR3 reads CAWDTWETQYF.

A word on this clone: The read terminates 3 residues before the CDR3 end, so the remaining end is supplied by the germline J gene. The chain links TRBV14 to TRBJ1-2, with D perhaps matching TRBD1 (6 bases). The V gene lost 4 bases and the J gene lost 2 bases, with 14 bases spanning the gap. The germline V gene encodes CDR1 SGHDN and CDR2 FVKESK. CDR3 length: 15 residues. The CDR3 sequence is CASSPGQSPNYGYTF. The CDR3 bases that were read are TGTGCCAGCAGCCCTGGACAGTCCCCCAACTATGGC. The variable domain in full, with the rest retrieved from reference TRBV14 and TRBJ1-2, is EAGVTQFPSHSVIEKGQTVTLRCDPISGHDNLYWYRRVMGKEIKFLLHFVKESKQDESGMPNNRFLAERTGGTYSTLKVQPAELEDSGVYFCASSPGQSPNYGYTFGSGTRLTVV.

With respect to this clone: The CDR3 end falls 3 residues outside the read, so it is completed with the germline J gene. V usage is TRBV20-1 and J usage is TRBJ2-7; no definite D call. This CDR3 is 14 amino acids long. CDR1 is DFQATT and CDR2 is SNEGSKA in the germline V gene (reference sequence). The V and J ends lost 0 bases and 3 bases respectively, with 12 bases between them. The DNA read from the CDR3 is TGCAGTGCTAGAGATCTCAGCGATCGCTACGAG. This translates into CSARDLSDRYE. In full, the CDR3 is CSARDLSDRYEQYF.

About this clone: The read finishes 3 residues shy of the CDR3 end, and the germline J gene is used to complete it. V gene TRBV7-9 combines with J gene TRBJ2-3; D might be TRBD2 (5 bases). The CDR3 runs 14 residues. CDR1 and CDR2 from the germline V gene are SEHNR and FQNEAQ (reference sequence). The CDR3 region is CASSIGDGNQPQYF. The sequenced CDR3 bases are TGTGCCAGCAGCATCGGGGATGGAAATCAGCCG. Full variable domain (outside the CDR3, taken from reference TRBV7-9 and TRBJ2-3): DTGVSQNPRHKITKRGQNVTFRCDPISEHNRLYWYRQTLGQGPEFLTYFQNEAQLEKSRLLSDRFSAERPKGSFSTLEIQRTEQGDSAMYLCASSIGDGNQPQYFGPGTRLTVL.

As regards this clone: From the germline J gene comes the end of the CDR3, since the read stops 3 residues before it. The rearrangement joins TRBV30 to TRBJ1-2; no reliable D call. Germline CDR1 reads GTSNPN; CDR2 reads SVGIG (reference sequence). The length of the CDR3 is 14 residues. CDR3 residues: CAWSRVAGADDYTF. Incomplete CDR3 DNA: TGTGCCTGGAGTCGAGTAGCGGGAGCGGATGAC.